What follows are 13 T cell receptor beta chains derived from one specimen sequenced in a study of regulatory T cells in long-lasting Graves disease. Arm-PCR of CDR3 regions and iRepertoire HTBI primers were the basis on which TCR beta libraries were built. TCRdb ran MiXCR on the multiplex PCR reads and lists one entry per CDR3 protein. The table records around 250,000 distinct CDR3 sequences, roughly 18% of them present only once. Time point in this sample: newly diagnosed GD, antithyroid drugs for less than 3 months. PBMCs provided the RNA from which the TCR library was made. These data also formed part of another study, on T cells in Graves' hyperthyroidism and ophthalmopathy.

The material sequenced was peripheral blood mononuclear cells (PBMCs), taken at new diagnosis, from a patient treated with antithyroid drugs. The source of these receptors is a young woman with Graves disease.

For this clonotype: Given a much more abundant clone one base away, this may be a read error. V usage is TRBV3-1 and J usage is TRBJ1-5; the match to TRBD1 covers 7 bases. V lost 2 bases to trimming and J lost 1 base; unmatched junction nucleotides: 2. The CDR3 is 15 residues long. Germline V gene data show CDR1 as LGHDT and CDR2 as YNNKEL (reference sequence). Here the CDR3 reads CASSQIGGSNQPQHF. The CDR3 bases are TGTGCCAGCAGCCAAATAGGGGGCAGCAATCAGCCCCAGCATTTT.

Many counts were recorded for this clonotype. The rearrangement joins TRBV25-1 to TRBJ1-6; the D is unclear. This CDR3 contains 16 residues. Germline V gene lookup returns CDR1 MGHDK and CDR2 SYGVNS. V lost 4 bases, J lost 5 bases, and 15 bases lay in between. CDR3 coding DNA: TGTGCCAGCAGTGCCCCTGGAGGGTTCCATAATTCACCCCTCCACTTT. Residues: CASSAPGGFHNSPLHF.

This clonotype has only a few counts. The V gene is TRBV19, the J gene TRBJ1-6; TRBD1 might be the D (5 bases). Germline CDR1 is LNHDA and CDR2 is SQIVND (reference sequence). This CDR3 spans 16 amino acids. V lost 6 bases and J lost 0, with 12 bases in between. CDR3: CASRDNPSSYNSPLHF. The CDR3, as DNA: TGTGCCAGTAGGGACAACCCGAGCTCCTATAATTCACCCCTCCACTTT.

This clonotype was seen ten or more times. The rearrangement uses TRBV6-1 and TRBJ2-5; D may be TRBD2 (5 bases). Trimming pared 7 bases from V and 7 bases from J, leaving 16 bases between. This CDR3 has 13 residues. Germline V gene lookup returns CDR1 MNHNS and CDR2 SASEGT. The CDR3 here is CASTLDGKWTQYF. Here the CDR3 DNA reads TGTGCCAGCACCCTCGACGGGAAATGGACCCAGTACTTC.

This clonotype was counted at least ten times. The junction departs from germline at one end; a sequencing error may be responsible. This chain connects TRBV5-1 to TRBJ1-1; no reliable D call. This CDR3 comprises 12 residues. CDR1 is SGHRS, CDR2 YFSETQ, per germline. The CDR3 loop is CASSPSSWEAFF. Here the CDR3 DNA reads TGTGCCAGCAGCCCTTCCTCTTGGGAAGCTTTCTTT.

This clonotype was recorded at least ten times. The chain employs TRBV27 and TRBJ2-7, with 8 bases aligning to TRBD1. Germline trimming cut 6 bases from V and 2 bases from J; bases unmatched to any gene: 6. The CDR3 is 14 amino acids. The germline V gene encodes CDR1 MNHEY and CDR2 SMNVEV (reference sequence). In DNA, the CDR3 is TGTGCCAGCAGGGGGACAGGCAGGACCTACGAGCAGTACTTC. It codes for CASRGTGRTYEQYF.

This clonotype was observed many times. The germline gene is not matched at one end of the junction; a read error may be the cause. Here the CDR3 reads CASSRSYSGNTIYF. Written as DNA, the CDR3 is TGTGCTAGCAGCCGTTCATACTCTGGAAACACCATATATTTT. The V call is TRBV7-9, the J call TRBJ1-3; D is unclear. This CDR3 has 14 residues. Germline CDR1 SEHNR, CDR2 FQNEAQ (reference sequence). The full variable domain, with the rest looked up from reference TRBV7-9 and TRBJ1-3, is DTGVSQNPRHKITKRGQNVTFRCDPISEHNRLYWYRQTLGQGPEFLTYFQNEAQLEKSRLLSDRFSAERPKGSFSTLEIQRTEQGDSAMYLCASSRSYSGNTIYFGEGSWLTVV.

In its sample, this clonotype was seen a few times. The J gene is TRBJ2-3, the V gene TRBV19, with TRBD1 as a possible D gene (6 bases). The CDR3 has 16 amino acids. Germline V gene sequence: CDR1 LNHDA, CDR2 SQIVND (reference sequence). Trimming removed 5 bases at V and 2 bases at J, with 17 bases between. The CDR3 protein is CASSVGVTGNTDTQYF. As DNA, the CDR3 is TGTGCCAGTAGTGTGGGCGTGACAGGCAACACAGATACGCAGTATTTT.

This clonotype was found a few times. The chain joins TRBV20-1 to TRBJ2-7; 10 nucleotides match TRBD1. The length of the CDR3 is 14 residues. Trimming cost V 4 bases and J 6 bases; bases outside gene matches: 9. CDR1 DFQATT and CDR2 SNEGSKA come from the germline V gene (reference sequence). The CDR3 is CSAKSGTGDGEQYF. DNA for the CDR3: TGCAGTGCTAAGTCCGGGACAGGGGACGGCGAGCAGTACTTC.

Many counts were recorded for this clonotype. The rearrangement links TRBV7-2 to TRBJ1-6; D not resolved. CDR3 length: 15 amino acids. Trimming shortened V by 1 base and J by 7 bases, and 11 bases separated the two germline ends. From germline, CDR1 is SGHTA and CDR2 FQGNSA. CDR3 coding DNA: TGTGCCAGCAGCTTAGGAAGACTCCTGAATTCACCCCTCCACTTT. It translates to CASSLGRLLNSPLHF.

This clonotype was counted ten times or more. The gene calls are TRBV6-9 and TRBJ1-5; 10 bases are shared with TRBD1. CDR3 length equals 15 residues. Germline V CDR1 and CDR2: MNHGY, SVAAGI. With V trimmed by 4 bases and J by 6 bases, 6 bases remained unmatched. The CDR3 coding sequence is TGTGCCAGCAGTTCCGGGACAGGGGCGGGTCAGCCCCAGCATTTT. Protein product: CASSSGTGAGQPQHF.

This clonotype showed up many times. The chain combines TRBV3-1 with TRBJ1-2; 10 nucleotides match TRBD1. The CDR3 extends over 14 amino acids. Germline assignment: CDR1 LGHDT and CDR2 YNNKEL (reference sequence). Trimming at V came to 3 bases and at J to 6 bases, leaving 4 bases not matched to a gene. The CDR3 DNA follows: TGTGCCAGCAGCCACCTGGGACAGGGGAATGGCTACACCTTC. Its protein is CASSHLGQGNGYTF.

Points on this clonotype: Since a much larger clone is just one base distant, this may be a read error. This chain uses TRBV2 with TRBJ2-1; 8 bases agree with TRBD2. CDR1 and CDR2 (germline): SNHLY, FYNNEI. This CDR3 contains 16 residues. The CDR3 sequence: CASSQDGLARTGEQLF. The CDR3 DNA sequence: TGCGCCAGCAGCCAAGATGGACTAGCTCGAACGGGTGAGCAGCTCTTC.